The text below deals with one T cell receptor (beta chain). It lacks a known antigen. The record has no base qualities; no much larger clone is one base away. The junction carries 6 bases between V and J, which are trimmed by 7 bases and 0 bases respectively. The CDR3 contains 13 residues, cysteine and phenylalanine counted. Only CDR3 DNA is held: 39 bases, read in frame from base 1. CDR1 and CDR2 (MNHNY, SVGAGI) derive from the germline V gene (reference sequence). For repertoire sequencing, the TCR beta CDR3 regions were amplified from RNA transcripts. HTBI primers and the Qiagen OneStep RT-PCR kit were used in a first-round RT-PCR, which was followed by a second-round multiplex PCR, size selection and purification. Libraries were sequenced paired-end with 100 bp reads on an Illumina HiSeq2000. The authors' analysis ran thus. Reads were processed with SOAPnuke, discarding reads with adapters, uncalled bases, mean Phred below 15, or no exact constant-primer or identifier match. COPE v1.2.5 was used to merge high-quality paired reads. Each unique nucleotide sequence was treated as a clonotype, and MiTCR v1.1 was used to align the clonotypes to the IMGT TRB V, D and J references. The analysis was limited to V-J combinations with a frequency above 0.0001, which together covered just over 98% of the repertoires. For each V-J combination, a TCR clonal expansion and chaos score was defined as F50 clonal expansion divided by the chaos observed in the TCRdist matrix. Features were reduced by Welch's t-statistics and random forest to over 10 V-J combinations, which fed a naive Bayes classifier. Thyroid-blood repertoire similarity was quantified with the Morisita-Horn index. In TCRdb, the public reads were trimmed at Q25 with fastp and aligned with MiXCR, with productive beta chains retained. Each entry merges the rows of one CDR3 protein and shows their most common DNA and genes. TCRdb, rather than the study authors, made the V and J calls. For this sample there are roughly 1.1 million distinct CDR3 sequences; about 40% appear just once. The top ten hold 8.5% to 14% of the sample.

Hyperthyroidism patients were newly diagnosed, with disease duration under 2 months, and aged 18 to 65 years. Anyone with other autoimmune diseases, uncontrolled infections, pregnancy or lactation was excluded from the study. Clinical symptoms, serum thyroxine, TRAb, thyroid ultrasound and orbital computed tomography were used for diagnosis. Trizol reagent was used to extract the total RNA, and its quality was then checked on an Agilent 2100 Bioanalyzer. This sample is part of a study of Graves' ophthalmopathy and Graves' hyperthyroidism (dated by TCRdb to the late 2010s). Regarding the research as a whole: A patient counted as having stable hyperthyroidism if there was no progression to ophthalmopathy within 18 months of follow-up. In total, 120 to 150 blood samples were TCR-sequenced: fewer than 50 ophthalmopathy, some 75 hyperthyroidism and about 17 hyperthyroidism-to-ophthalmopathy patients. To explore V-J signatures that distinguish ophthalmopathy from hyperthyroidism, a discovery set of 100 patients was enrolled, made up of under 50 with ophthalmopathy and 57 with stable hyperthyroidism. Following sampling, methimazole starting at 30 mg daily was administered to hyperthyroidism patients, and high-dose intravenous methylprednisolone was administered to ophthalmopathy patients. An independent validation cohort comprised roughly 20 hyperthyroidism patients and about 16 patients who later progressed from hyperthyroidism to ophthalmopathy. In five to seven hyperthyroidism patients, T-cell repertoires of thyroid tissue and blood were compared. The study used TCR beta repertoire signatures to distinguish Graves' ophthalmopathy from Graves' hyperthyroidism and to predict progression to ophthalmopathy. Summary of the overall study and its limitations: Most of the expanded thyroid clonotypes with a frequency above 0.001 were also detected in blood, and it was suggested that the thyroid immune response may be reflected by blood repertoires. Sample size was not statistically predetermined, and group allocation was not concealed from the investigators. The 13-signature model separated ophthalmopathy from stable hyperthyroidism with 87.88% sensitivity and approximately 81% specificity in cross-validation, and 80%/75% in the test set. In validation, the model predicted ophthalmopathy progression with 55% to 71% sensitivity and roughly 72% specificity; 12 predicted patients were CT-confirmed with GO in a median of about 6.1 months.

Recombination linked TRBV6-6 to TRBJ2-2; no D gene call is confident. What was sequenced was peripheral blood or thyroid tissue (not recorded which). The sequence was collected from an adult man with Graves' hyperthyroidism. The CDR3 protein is CASNQANTGELFF. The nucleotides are TGTGCCAGCAACCAGGCGAACACCGGGGAGCTGTTTTTT.